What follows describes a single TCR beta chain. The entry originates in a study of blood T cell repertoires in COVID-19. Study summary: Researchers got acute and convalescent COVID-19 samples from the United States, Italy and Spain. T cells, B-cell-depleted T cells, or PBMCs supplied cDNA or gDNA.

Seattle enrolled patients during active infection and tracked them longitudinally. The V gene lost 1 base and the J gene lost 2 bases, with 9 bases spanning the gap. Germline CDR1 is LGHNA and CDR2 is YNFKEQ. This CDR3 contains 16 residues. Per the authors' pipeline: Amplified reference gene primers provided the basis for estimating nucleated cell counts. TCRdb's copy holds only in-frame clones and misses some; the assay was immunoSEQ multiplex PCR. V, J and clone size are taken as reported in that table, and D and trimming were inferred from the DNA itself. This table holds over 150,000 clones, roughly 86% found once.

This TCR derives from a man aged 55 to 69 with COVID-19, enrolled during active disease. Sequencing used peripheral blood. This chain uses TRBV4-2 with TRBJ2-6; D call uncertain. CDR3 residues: CASSQGSSTGANVLTF. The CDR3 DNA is TGTGCCAGCAGCCAAGGGAGCAGCACTGGGGCCAACGTCCTGACTTTC.